The 7 T cell receptor beta chains presented below share a single source sample, sequenced in a study of cytomegalovirus exposure and HLA in healthy donors. PCR used 60 Vbeta primers and 13 Jbeta primers. Sequencing used immunoSEQ multiplex PCR; TCRdb keeps in-frame clones, though not all of them. The repertoire holds under 200,000 clones, over 65% seen once, with 1.5% to 2% in the top ten. Sequenced material: PBMCs. All receptors come from a young woman in good health and CMV-seronegative.

V is TRBV4-1 and J is TRBJ1-5; 8 positions agree with TRBD1. This CDR3 contains 18 residues. Germline values: CDR1 MGHRA, CDR2 YSYEKL. With 3 bases clipped from V and 2 bases from J, the junction kept 12 bases outside the gene matches. The CDR3 sequence: CASSQREQGENRNQPQHF. The CDR3 DNA reads TGCGCCAGCAGCCAGCGGGAACAGGGGGAGAATCGCAATCAGCCCCAGCATTTT.

In nucleotides, the CDR3 is TGTGCCAGCAGTTTATCGTTAAGGGAGGGAGGACGCACAGATACGCAGTATTTT. It encodes CASSLSLREGGRTDTQYF. This chain links TRBV27 with TRBJ2-3; TRBD2 matches 7 bases. Germline CDR1 reads MNHEY; CDR2 reads SMNVEV (reference sequence). This CDR3 region has 18 residues. The trim removed 0 bases at V and 1 base at J, leaving 10 bases unmatched.

The rearrangement uses TRBV5-1 and TRBJ2-5; D perhaps matches TRBD2 (6 bases). Germline V lookup: CDR1 SGHRS, CDR2 YFSETQ. The CDR3 totals 13 residues. The ends were cut back, 4 bases at V and 5 bases at J, with 12 bases in the middle. This CDR3 reads CASSPGTHETQYF. The DNA for the CDR3 is TGCGCCAGCAGCCCTGGGACTCACGAGACCCAGTACTTC.

V usage is TRBV19 and J usage is TRBJ2-1, with TRBD2 identical over 13 bases. Per the germline V gene, CDR1 is LNHDA and CDR2 is SQIVND (reference sequence). V lost 3 bases to trimming and J lost 7 bases; unmatched junction nucleotides: 3. The CDR3 spans 15 residues. The CDR3 sequence: CASSMTSGGFNEQFF. CDR3 nucleotides: TGTGCCAGTAGTATGACTAGCGGGGGGTTTAATGAGCAGTTCTTC.

This chain links TRBV18 with TRBJ1-1; 11 bases align to TRBD1. The V gene's germline CDR1 is KGHSH and CDR2 LQKENI. This CDR3 is 14 amino acids long. Trimming removed 5 bases from V and 4 bases from J; junction bases left unmatched: 3. The CDR3 region is CASSVGTGGTEAFF. CDR3 nucleotides: TGTGCCAGCTCAGTCGGGACAGGGGGCACTGAAGCTTTCTTT.

J is TRBJ2-7 and V is TRBV19, with D possibly being TRBD1 (5 bases). Germline CDR1 is LNHDA and CDR2 is SQIVND (reference sequence). Trimming took 5 bases from V and 6 from J, leaving 14 bases between them. The CDR3 is 13 residues long. DNA for the CDR3: TGTGCCAGTAGTCCAAATCCAGGGATCGAGCAGTACTTC. Its translation is CASSPNPGIEQYF.

CDR3 coding DNA: TGTGCCAGCAGCTCACGGGACAGCTCTGGAAACACCATATATTTT. This gives the protein CASSSRDSSGNTIYF. The chain carries TRBV7-8 and TRBJ1-3; 7 nucleotides align to TRBD1. The junction had 3 bases not matched to a gene; V was cut back by 4 bases and J by 0 bases. The CDR3 spans 15 residues. Germline V gene lookup returns CDR1 SGHVS and CDR2 FQNEAQ.